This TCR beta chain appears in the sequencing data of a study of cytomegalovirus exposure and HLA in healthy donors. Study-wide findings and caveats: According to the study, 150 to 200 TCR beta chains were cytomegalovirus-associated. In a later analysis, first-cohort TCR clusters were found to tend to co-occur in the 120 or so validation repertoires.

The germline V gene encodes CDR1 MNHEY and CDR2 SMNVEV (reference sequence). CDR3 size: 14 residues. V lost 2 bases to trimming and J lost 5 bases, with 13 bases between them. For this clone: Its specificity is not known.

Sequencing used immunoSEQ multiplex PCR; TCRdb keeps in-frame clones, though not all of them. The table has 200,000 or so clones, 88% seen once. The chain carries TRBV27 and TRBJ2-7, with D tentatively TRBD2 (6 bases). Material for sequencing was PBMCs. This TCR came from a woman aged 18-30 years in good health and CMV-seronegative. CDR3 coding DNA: TGTGCCAGCAGTTTAGACGGGAGTCTAAACGAGCAGTACTTC. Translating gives CASSLDGSLNEQYF.